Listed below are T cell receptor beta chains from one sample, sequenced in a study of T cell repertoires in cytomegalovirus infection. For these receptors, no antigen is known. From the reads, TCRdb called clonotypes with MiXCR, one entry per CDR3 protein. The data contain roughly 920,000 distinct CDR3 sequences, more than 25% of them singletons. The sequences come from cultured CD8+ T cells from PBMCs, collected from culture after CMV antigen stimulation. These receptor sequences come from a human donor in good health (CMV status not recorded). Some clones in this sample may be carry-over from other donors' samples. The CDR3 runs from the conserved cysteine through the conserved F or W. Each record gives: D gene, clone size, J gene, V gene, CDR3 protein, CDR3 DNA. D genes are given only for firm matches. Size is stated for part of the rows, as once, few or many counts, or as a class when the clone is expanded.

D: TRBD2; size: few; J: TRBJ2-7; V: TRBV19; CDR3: CASSSASGALYEQYF; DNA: TGTGCCAGTAGTTCCGCTAGCGGGGCCCTCTACGAGCAGTACTTC
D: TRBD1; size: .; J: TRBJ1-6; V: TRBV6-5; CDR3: CASSVEGAHNSPLHF; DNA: TGTGCCAGCAGTGTGGAGGGGGCGCATAATTCACCCCTCCACTTT
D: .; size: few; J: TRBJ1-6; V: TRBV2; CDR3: CASSEVEGNSPLHF; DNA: TGTGCCAGCAGTGAAGTTGAGGGTAATTCACCCCTCCACTTT
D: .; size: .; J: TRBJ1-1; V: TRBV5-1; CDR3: CASSLADLNTEAFF; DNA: TGCGCCAGCAGCTTGGCCGACTTGAACACTGAAGCTTTCTTT
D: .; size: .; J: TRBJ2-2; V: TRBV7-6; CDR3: CASSSPRGTGELFF; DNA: TGTGCCAGCAGCTCCCCGCGGGGAACCGGGGAGCTGTTTTTT
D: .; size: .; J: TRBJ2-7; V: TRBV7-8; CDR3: CASSFGRKASYEQYF; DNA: TGTGCCAGCAGCTTTGGACGGAAAGCCTCCTACGAGCAGTACTTC
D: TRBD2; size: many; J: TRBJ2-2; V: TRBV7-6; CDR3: CASSPRLAGAQRHTGELFF; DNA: TGTGCCAGCAGCCCTCGACTAGCGGGGGCTCAACGACACACCGGGGAGCTGTTTTTT
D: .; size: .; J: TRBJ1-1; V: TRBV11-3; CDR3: CASSWGGGHMNTEAFF; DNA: TGTGCCAGCAGTTGGGGGGGAGGACATATGAACACTGAAGCTTTCTTT
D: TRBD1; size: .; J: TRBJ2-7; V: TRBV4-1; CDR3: CASSQRDRVSDEQYF; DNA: TGCGCCAGCAGCCAGAGGGACAGGGTAAGCGACGAGCAGTACTTC
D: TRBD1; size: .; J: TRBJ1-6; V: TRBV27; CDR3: CASSPGQGAFSSYNSPLHF; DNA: TGTGCCAGCAGTCCCGGACAGGGGGCCTTTAGCTCCTATAATTCACCCCTCCACTTT
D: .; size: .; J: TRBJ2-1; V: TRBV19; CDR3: CASSITFLIKGGAGNEQFF; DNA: TGTGCCAGTAGTATTACCTTCCTGATAAAGGGGGGGGCGGGCAATGAGCAGTTCTTC
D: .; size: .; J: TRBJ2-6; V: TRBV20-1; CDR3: CSAWAYSGANVLTF; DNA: TGCAGTGCTTGGGCCTACTCTGGGGCCAACGTCCTGACTTTC
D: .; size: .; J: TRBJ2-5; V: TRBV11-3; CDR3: CASSFGAETQYF; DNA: TGTGCCAGCAGCTTCGGTGCAGAGACCCAGTACTTC
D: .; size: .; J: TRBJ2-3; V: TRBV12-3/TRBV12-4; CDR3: CASSPPPAGDTQYF; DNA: TGTGCCAGCAGTCCCCCCCCAGCTGGGGATACGCAGTATTTT
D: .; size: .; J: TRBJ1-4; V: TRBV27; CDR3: CASSSPAANEKLFF; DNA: TGTGCCAGCAGTTCCCCTGCTGCTAATGAAAAACTGTTTTTT
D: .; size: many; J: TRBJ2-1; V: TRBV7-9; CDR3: CASSLEAEPYNEQFF; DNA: TGTGCCAGCAGCTTAGAGGCCGAACCCTACAATGAGCAGTTCTTC
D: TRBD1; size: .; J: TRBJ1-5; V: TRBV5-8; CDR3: CASSFDRGFHQPQHF; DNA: TGTGCCAGCAGCTTCGACAGGGGTTTCCATCAGCCCCAGCATTTT
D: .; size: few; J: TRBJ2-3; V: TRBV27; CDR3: CASSLSPWTADTQYF; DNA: TGTGCCAGCAGTTTATCGCCTTGGACCGCAGATACGCAGTATTTT
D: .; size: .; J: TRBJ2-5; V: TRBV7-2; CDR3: CASSLGRVGTQETQYF; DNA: TGTGCCAGCAGCTTAGGGAGGGTGGGGACCCAAGAGACCCAGTACTTC
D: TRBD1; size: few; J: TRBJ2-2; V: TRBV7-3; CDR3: CASSGTGAITGELFF; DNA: TGTGCCAGCAGCGGGACAGGGGCTATCACCGGGGAGCTGTTTTTT
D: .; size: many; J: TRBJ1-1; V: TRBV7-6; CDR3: CASSLVSEGATEAFF; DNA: TGTGCCAGCAGCTTAGTCTCCGAAGGGGCCACTGAAGCTTTCTTT
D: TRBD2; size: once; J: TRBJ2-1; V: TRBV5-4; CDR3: CASSLEAVDSGGHEQFF; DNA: TGTGCCAGCAGCTTGGAGGCCGTGGATAGCGGGGGCCATGAGCAGTTCTTC
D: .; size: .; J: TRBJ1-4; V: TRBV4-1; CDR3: CASSQIIGRYNEKLFF; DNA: TGCGCCAGCAGCCAAATTATTGGACGGTATAATGAAAAACTGTTTTTT
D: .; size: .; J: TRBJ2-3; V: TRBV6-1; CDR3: CASNIDVGHAEGTDTQYF; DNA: TGTGCCAGCAATATTGATGTGGGACATGCTGAAGGCACAGATACGCAGTATTTT
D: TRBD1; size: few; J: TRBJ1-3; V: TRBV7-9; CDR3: CASSTGQGIEGNTIYF; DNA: TGTGCCAGCAGCACCGGACAGGGGATTGAGGGAAACACCATATATTTT
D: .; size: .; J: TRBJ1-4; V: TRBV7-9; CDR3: CASSILATNEKLFF; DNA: TGTGCCAGCAGCATTCTAGCAACTAATGAAAAACTGTTTTTT
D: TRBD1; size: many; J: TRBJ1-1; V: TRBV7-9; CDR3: CALGVQGLNTEAFF; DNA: TGTGCCTTGGGAGTACAGGGGTTGAACACTGAAGCTTTCTTT
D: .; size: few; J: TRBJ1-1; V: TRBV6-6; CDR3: CASRDWGPPHGYTEAFF; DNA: TGTGCCAGCAGAGATTGGGGGCCTCCTCACGGGTACACTGAAGCTTTCTTT
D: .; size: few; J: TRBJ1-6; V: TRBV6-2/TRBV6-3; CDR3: CASSYGPITNSPLHF; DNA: TGTGCCAGCAGTTACGGACCGATTACGAATTCACCCCTCCACTTT
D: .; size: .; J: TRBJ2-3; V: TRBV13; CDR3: CASSLGGNPPTDTQYF; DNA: TGTGCCAGCAGCTTGGGCGGGAATCCACCCACAGATACGCAGTATTTT
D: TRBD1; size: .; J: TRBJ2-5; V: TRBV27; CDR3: CASTGGLSETQYF; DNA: TGTGCCAGTACAGGGGGCCTTTCAGAGACCCAGTACTTC
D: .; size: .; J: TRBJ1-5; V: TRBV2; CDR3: CASSEGWNNQPQHF; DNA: TGTGCCAGCAGTGAAGGATGGAATAATCAGCCCCAGCATTTT
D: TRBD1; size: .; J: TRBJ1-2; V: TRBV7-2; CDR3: CASSPGTGTRYGYTF; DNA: TGTGCCAGCAGCCCGGGGACAGGGACGCGCTATGGCTACACCTTC
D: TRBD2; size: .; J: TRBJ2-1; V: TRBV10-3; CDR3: CAIGGGKSRSNNEQFF; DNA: TGTGCCATCGGGGGGGGGAAGTCTCGAAGTAACAATGAGCAGTTCTTC
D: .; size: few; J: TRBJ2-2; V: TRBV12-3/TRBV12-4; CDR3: CASSLIPGAPTGELFF; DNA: TGTGCCAGCAGTTTGATCCCCGGGGCCCCCACCGGGGAGCTGTTTTTT
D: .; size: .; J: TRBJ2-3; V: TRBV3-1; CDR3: CASSQVAWGATDTQYF; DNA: TGTGCCAGCAGCCAAGTTGCTTGGGGGGCCACAGATACGCAGTATTTT
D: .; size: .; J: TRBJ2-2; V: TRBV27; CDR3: CASRGARAHTGELFF; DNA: TGTGCCAGCAGAGGGGCTCGGGCACACACCGGGGAGCTGTTTTTT
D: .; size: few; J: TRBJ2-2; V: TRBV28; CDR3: CASSLPDREDTGELFF; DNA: TGTGCCAGCAGTCTCCCCGACAGGGAGGACACCGGGGAGCTGTTTTTT
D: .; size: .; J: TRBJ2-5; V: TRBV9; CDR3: CASSPHLSTKETQYF; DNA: TGTGCCAGCAGCCCACACCTGTCGACAAAAGAGACCCAGTACTTC
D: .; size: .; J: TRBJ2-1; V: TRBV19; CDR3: CASNSGGYSYNEQFF; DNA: TGTGCCAGTAACTCCGGGGGATACTCCTACAATGAGCAGTTCTTC
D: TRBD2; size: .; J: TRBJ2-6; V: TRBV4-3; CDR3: CASSLMGRGRGSGANVLTF; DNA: TGCGCCAGCAGCCTCATGGGGAGGGGACGGGGCTCTGGGGCCAACGTCCTGACTTTC
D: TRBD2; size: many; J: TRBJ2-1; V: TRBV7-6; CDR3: CASSPWTSGGILHNEQFF; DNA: TGTGCCAGCAGCCCCTGGACTAGCGGGGGGATCCTGCACAATGAGCAGTTCTTC
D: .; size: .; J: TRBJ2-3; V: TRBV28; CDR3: CASSLRRPGDTQYF; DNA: TGTGCCAGCAGTTTACGCCGGCCGGGGGATACGCAGTATTTT
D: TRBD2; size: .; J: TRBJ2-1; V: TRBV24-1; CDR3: CATSDAGTTRIPSYNEQFF; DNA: TGTGCCACCAGTGACGCCGGGACTACCCGGATCCCCTCCTACAATGAGCAGTTCTTC